These 9 T cell receptor beta chains came from one sample sequenced in a study of blood T cell repertoires in COVID-19. Sequenced by immunoSEQ multiplex PCR; TCRdb stores in-frame clones only, minus some. Of over 250,000 clones detected, 90% appear once; the ten largest clones hold 2.6%. Sequenced material: PBMCs or T cells enriched from blood (not recorded which). The receptors stem from a man between 60 and 75 years old who had recovered from COVID-19.

V and J are TRBV27 and TRBJ2-4; D possibly corresponds to TRBD2 (5 bases). Deletions cut 1 base from V and 9 bases from J, with 10 bases between. In germline, CDR1 is MNHEY, CDR2 SMNVEV (reference sequence). The CDR3 totals 13 residues. The CDR3 loop reads CASSLWRGGIQYF. CDR3 DNA: TGTGCCAGCAGTTTATGGCGAGGAGGCATTCAGTACTTC.

The V gene is TRBV9, the J gene TRBJ1-4; weak D call: TRBD1 (5 bases). Germline V gene data show CDR1 as SGDLS and CDR2 as YYNGEE. Trimming stripped 4 bases from V and 14 bases from J, with 21 bases between. The CDR3 contains 14 residues. The DNA for the CDR3 is TGTGCCAGCAGCCCCCCCGGGACCGGGGGTGGCCTGTTTTTT. Amino acid sequence: CASSPPGTGGGLFF.

The gene calls are TRBV23-1 and TRBJ2-1, with 9 bases identical to TRBD1. TRBV23-1 is an ORF for which the function is uncertain. V was clipped by 2 bases and J by 5 bases; unmatched bases: 7. The CDR3 loop spans 16 amino acids. The CDR3 bases are TGCGCCAGCAGTCAAGCAGGACAGGGGCCGGACAATGAGCAGTTCTTC. As protein: CASSQAGQGPDNEQFF.

The table lists this clone with a count of one. V is TRBV19 and J is TRBJ2-3; a possible D gene is TRBD2 (5 bases). CDR3 length equals 15 residues. Germline V gene lookup returns CDR1 LNHDA and CDR2 SQIVND (reference sequence). V lost 1 base and J 3 bases, leaving 11 bases between the germline ends. The CDR3 DNA is TGTGCCAGTAGTATAGGGTCGCGGGTGACAGATACGCAGTATTTT. It specifies CASSIGSRVTDTQYF.

The gene calls are TRBV15 and TRBJ1-4; TRBD1 matches 8 bases. The CDR3 has 14 amino acids. Germline V gene sequence: CDR1 LNHNV, CDR2 YYDKDF (reference sequence). V lost 2 bases, J lost 7 bases, and 3 bases stayed unmatched. The CDR3 region is CATSRQGAGEKLFF. DNA of the CDR3: TGTGCCACCAGCAGACAGGGGGCAGGTGAAAAACTGTTTTTT.

Details on this clone: The junction does not match germline at one end; this may be a read error. This chain joins TRBV5-6 and TRBJ1-2; D uncertain. Germline assignment: CDR1 SGHDT and CDR2 YYEEEE. This CDR3 comprises 19 residues. This chain's CDR3 is CASNLIGFRPDRVDYGYTF. The CDR3 bases are TGTGCCAGCAACTTGATCGGGTTCCGTCCCGACCGAGTAGACTATGGCTACACCTTC.

The gene calls are TRBV27 and TRBJ1-5, with D maybe TRBD1 (6 bases). From germline, CDR1 is MNHEY and CDR2 SMNVEV (reference sequence). This CDR3 is 14 amino acids long. V was cut by 5 bases and J by 6 bases, with 14 bases left in between. The DNA for the CDR3 is TGTGCCAGCAGTCTCCGGACAGAGAGTCAGCCCCAGCATTTT. Translating gives CASSLRTESQPQHF.

The CDR3 DNA is TGTGCCAGCAGTTTGCACACGAACACTGAAGCTTTCTTT. It is translated as CASSLHTNTEAFF. The chain combines TRBV27 with TRBJ1-1; D is uncertain. V lost 3 bases to trimming and J lost 1 base, with 6 bases between them. Germline values: CDR1 MNHEY, CDR2 SMNVEV (reference sequence). The CDR3 is 13 amino acids.

The rearrangement joins TRBV29-1 to TRBJ2-3; no clear D gene. This CDR3 spans 14 amino acids. Germline V gives CDR1 SQVTM, CDR2 ANQGSEA. Trimming left V 2 bases short and J 1 base short, with 10 bases between. The CDR3 DNA reads TGCAGCGTTGAACTTGCGGTAGGCACAGATACGCAGTATTTT. Amino acid sequence: CSVELAVGTDTQYF.